The 27 T cell receptor beta chains in this list originate from one sample, sequenced in a study of CD8+ T cells in alopecia areata. Extraction of RNA preceded its reverse transcription into cDNA, which served as the sequencing template. Measured with immunoSEQ multiplex PCR; TCRdb has only the in-frame clones, and not every one. The table includes 160,000 or so clones, roughly two thirds detected once. Treatment: oral pan-JAK inhibitor, 5-10 mg twice daily. The sequences come from CD4+ T cells sorted from blood, collected at week 4, from a patient treated with tofacitinib. The receptors shown here come from a human donor with alopecia areata.

This clone has only one observation. The chain joins TRBV29-1 to TRBJ1-1; TRBD1 matches at 7 bases. The CDR3 spans 15 residues. Unmatched junction bases numbered 18, after V lost 8 bases and J lost 6 bases. The germline V gene has CDR1 SQVTM and CDR2 ANQGSEA. The CDR3 coding sequence is TGCAGCTCACGGTTCTTAGGGGGCCAAGGAGCTGAAGCTTTCTTT. Translating it yields CSSRFLGGQGAEAFF.

The chain couples TRBV29-1 to TRBJ2-5, with 8 bases fitting TRBD1. The CDR3 spans 13 residues. V shed 5 bases and J 0 bases; nucleotides not matched to a gene: 2. Germline CDR1 and CDR2: SQVTM and ANQGSEA. The CDR3 sequence is CSVRGQDQETQYF. The CDR3 nucleotides are TGCAGCGTTAGGGGACAGGACCAAGAGACCCAGTACTTC.

V gene TRBV30 combines with J gene TRBJ1-5; possibly TRBD1 for D (5 bases). This CDR3 has 12 amino acids. Trimming removed 5 bases at V and 0 bases at J, with 5 bases between. Germline V gene data show CDR1 as GTSNPN and CDR2 as SVGIG (reference sequence). CDR3 loop: CAWGGSNQPQHF. CDR3 nucleotide sequence: TGTGCCTGGGGGGGTAGCAATCAGCCCCAGCATTTT.

The CDR3 DNA follows: TGTGCCAGCAGCTTAGTGGCTAGCGGAGATACGCAGTATTTT. Its translation is CASSLVASGDTQYF. The gene calls are TRBV7-9 and TRBJ2-3; TRBD2 aligns across 7 bases. The germline CDR1 and CDR2 sequences are SEHNR and FQNEAQ (reference sequence). The length of the CDR3 is 14 residues. V was clipped by 1 base and J by 5 bases; unmatched bases: 3.

The CDR3 nucleotides read TGCAGCGTTCGAAACCCAGGGGACGAGCAGTACTTC. This translates into CSVRNPGDEQYF. V usage is TRBV29-1 and J usage is TRBJ2-7; TRBD1 is a possible D gene (6 bases). This CDR3 comprises 12 residues. From germline, CDR1 is SQVTM and CDR2 ANQGSEA. With 5 bases removed from V and 5 bases from J, the gap between germline ends came to 13 bases.

This chain connects TRBV29-1 to TRBJ2-1; 7 bases map to TRBD2. CDR3 size: 14 residues. J was trimmed by 6 bases and V by 1 base; bases with no gene match: 6. Germline loops: CDR1 SQVTM, CDR2 ANQGSEA. CDR3 loop: CSVEGRDYSNEQFF. In nucleotides, the CDR3 is TGCAGCGTTGAAGGACGGGACTATTCCAATGAGCAGTTCTTC.

The chain links TRBV6-5 to TRBJ1-6, with D possibly TRBD1 on 5 matching bases. From germline, CDR1 is MNHEY and CDR2 SVGAGI. Trimming removed 0 bases from V and 3 bases from J, with 6 bases in between. The CDR3 extends over 15 amino acids. In DNA form, the CDR3 reads TGTGCCAGCAGTTACTCAGGGGTCTATAATTCACCCCTCCACTTT. This codes for CASSYSGVYNSPLHF.

This chain uses TRBV5-6 with TRBJ1-2, with D uncertain. V lost 5 bases, J lost 2 bases, and 13 bases lay in between. This CDR3 is 14 amino acids long. Germline CDR1 reads SGHDT; CDR2 reads YYEEEE. As DNA, the CDR3 is TGTGCCAGCAGAGGCCTCCGGGCCAACTATGGCTACACCTTC. Its translation: CASRGLRANYGYTF.

Only one count was recorded for this clone. This chain uses TRBV4-3 with TRBJ2-1; no firm D call. CDR3 length: 15 residues. V lost 1 base and J lost 7, with 14 bases in between. The germline CDR1 and CDR2 sequences are LGHNA and YSLEER. CDR3 nucleotide sequence: TGCGCCAGCAGCCAAGCGGTACTCACGAGAAATGAGCAGTTCTTC. Residues: CASSQAVLTRNEQFF.

The table lists this clone with a count of one. V gene TRBV29-1 combines with J gene TRBJ1-1, with a possible D match to TRBD1 (5 bases). Between the trimmed V and J ends, which lost 6 bases and 6 bases, there was a span of 11 bases. CDR1 and CDR2 (germline): SQVTM, ANQGSEA. The CDR3 sequence is 11 residues long. CDR3 in DNA: TGCAGCGTCAGGGTTGTCCCTGAAGCTTTCTTT. Amino acid sequence: CSVRVVPEAFF.

The chain links TRBV29-1 to TRBJ1-2; TRBD1 aligns across 10 bases. V gave up 6 bases and J gave up 2 bases; unmatched junction bases: 6. This CDR3 is built from 14 residues. Germline V lookup: CDR1 SQVTM, CDR2 ANQGSEA. The CDR3 protein is CSVMGQGTNYGYTF. The CDR3 coding sequence is TGCAGCGTGATGGGACAGGGGACCAACTATGGCTACACCTTC.

The chain employs TRBV30 and TRBJ2-4; the D call may be TRBD1 or TRBD2 (5 bases each). The CDR3 sequence is 16 residues long. From germline, CDR1 is GTSNPN and CDR2 SVGIG (reference sequence). Trimming removed 2 bases from V and 3 bases from J, with 17 bases in between. CDR3 bases: TGTGCCTGGAGTCGGTCCGGGGCGGGCGGCAAAAACATTCAGTACTTC. Amino acids: CAWSRSGAGGKNIQYF.

This clone has only one observation. The chain employs TRBV5-1 and TRBJ1-2; TRBD1 is a possible D gene (5 bases). The CDR3 extends over 13 amino acids. V lost 0 bases, J lost 7 bases, and 10 bases lay in between. In germline, CDR1 is SGHRS, CDR2 YFSETQ. For the CDR3, the DNA is TGCGCCAGCAGCTTGGGGCAGGGAGGTGGCTACACCTTC. It encodes CASSLGQGGGYTF.

The chain joins TRBV30 to TRBJ2-2; D remains ambiguous. Germline assignment: CDR1 GTSNPN and CDR2 SVGIG (reference sequence). The CDR3 spans 12 residues. The V end was cut by 4 bases, the J end by 6 bases, with 9 bases between. The CDR3 DNA reads TGTGCCTGGACCGGCTACCCCGGGGAGCTGTTTTTT. Amino acid sequence: CAWTGYPGELFF.

This clone was counted once. The rearrangement uses TRBV30 and TRBJ2-1; D possibly corresponds to TRBD2 (6 bases). The CDR3 has 14 amino acids. The V gene's germline CDR1 is GTSNPN and CDR2 SVGIG (reference sequence). The V end was cut by 4 bases, the J end by 6 bases, with 16 bases between. The CDR3 nucleotides are TGTGCCTGGAAACCGGGACTCGGGATCAATGAGCAGTTCTTC. Amino acids: CAWKPGLGINEQFF.

The chain has TRBV9 and TRBJ2-1; 11 bases are shared with TRBD2. CDR1 is SGDLS, CDR2 YYNGEE, per germline. V was pared by 2 bases and J by 1 base, with 2 bases of the junction left unmatched. The CDR3 consists of 16 residues. DNA for the CDR3: TGTGCCAGCAGCGTGGGGACTAGCGGTTCCTACAATGAGCAGTTCTTC. It yields the protein CASSVGTSGSYNEQFF.

In the case of this clone: Other nucleotide sequences from this sample produce the same CDR3. This chain uses TRBV30 with TRBJ2-7; perhaps D is TRBD1 or TRBD2 (5 bases each). This CDR3 has 12 amino acids. Trimming removed 2 bases at V and 2 bases at J, with 7 bases between. Germline loops: CDR1 GTSNPN, CDR2 SVGIG (reference sequence). The DNA of the CDR3 is TGTGCCTGGAGTCCGGGGCCCTACGAGCAGTACTTC. Protein: CAWSPGPYEQYF.

This chain links TRBV30 with TRBJ1-4; D is undetermined. V lost 2 bases to trimming and J lost 8 bases, with 12 bases between them. This CDR3 comprises 13 residues. The germline V gene encodes CDR1 GTSNPN and CDR2 SVGIG (reference sequence). The chain's CDR3 is CAWSSDIGEKLFF. The CDR3 DNA reads TGTGCCTGGAGTTCGGATATAGGGGAAAAACTGTTTTTT.

Worth noting for this clone: Other DNA sequences in the same sample also yield this CDR3. The rearrangement uses TRBV27 and TRBJ2-5; no clear D gene. The CDR3 sequence is 11 residues long. The germline V and J ends were trimmed by 3 bases and 5 bases, with 4 bases remaining between them. CDR1 MNHEY and CDR2 SMNVEV come from the germline V gene (reference sequence). In DNA, the CDR3 is TGTGCCAGCAGTTTGGGGGAGACCCAGTACTTC. This gives the protein CASSLGETQYF.

J is TRBJ2-3 and V is TRBV10-1; D uncertain. Germline-derived CDR1 and CDR2 are WNHNN and SYGVQD (reference sequence). This CDR3 spans 13 amino acids. V was shortened by 0 bases and J by 5 bases, with 6 bases between the two germline ends. CDR3 loop: CASSESYRDTQYF. In DNA, the CDR3 is TGCGCCAGCAGTGAGTCTTATCGAGATACGCAGTATTTT.

This chain links TRBV30 with TRBJ2-1; no definite D call. The V gene's germline CDR1 is GTSNPN and CDR2 SVGIG (reference sequence). Trimming stripped 0 bases from V and 0 bases from J, with 6 bases between. This CDR3 has 14 residues. This chain's CDR3 is CAWSVASSYNEQFF. DNA of the CDR3: TGTGCCTGGAGTGTCGCGAGCTCCTACAATGAGCAGTTCTTC.

The CDR3 bases are TGCAGCGTCAGGACAGGGACGAACACCGGGGAGCTGTTTTTT. Its protein is CSVRTGTNTGELFF. The chain is built from TRBV29-1 and TRBJ2-2, with 8 bases lining up with TRBD1. J gave up 0 bases and V 6 bases, and 3 bases lay outside the gene matches. The CDR3 consists of 14 residues. Germline V gene sequence: CDR1 SQVTM, CDR2 ANQGSEA.

The chain carries TRBV29-1 and TRBJ2-7; 9 bases agree with TRBD2. CDR3 length equals 19 residues. Germline values: CDR1 SQVTM, CDR2 ANQGSEA. V was clipped by 5 bases and J by 2 bases; unmatched bases: 22. Written as DNA, the CDR3 is TGCAGCGTTCGTCTGGTGAGAGCGGGGGGCTCACCGGGACCCTACGAGCAGTACTTC. This translates into CSVRLVRAGGSPGPYEQYF.

This clone has a handful of counts. The chain is built from TRBV5-6 and TRBJ2-7; TRBD2 might be the D (5 bases). The length of the CDR3 is 12 residues. Trimming stripped 2 bases from V and 5 bases from J, with 8 bases between. Germline V gene lookup returns CDR1 SGHDT and CDR2 YYEEEE. CDR3 bases: TGTGCCAGCAGCTTCCTGAGGGACGAGCAGTACTTC. It translates to CASSFLRDEQYF.

The rearrangement uses TRBV30 and TRBJ2-1; tentatively, D is TRBD1 (7 bases). Deletions cut 5 bases from V and 9 bases from J, with 11 bases between. Looked up from germline, CDR1 is GTSNPN and CDR2 is SVGIG (reference sequence). The CDR3 is made up of 11 amino acids. DNA of the CDR3: TGTGCCTGGTCAGGGGGAGGTGAGCAGTTCTTC. It translates to CAWSGGGEQFF. Together with reference TRBV30 and TRBJ2-1, the CDR3 gives the full variable domain: SQTIHQWPATLVQPVGSPLSLECTVEGTSNPNLYWYRQAAGRGLQLLFYSVGIGQISSEVPQNLSASRPQDRQFILSSKKLLLSDSGFYLCAWSGGGEQFFGPGTRLTVL.

V usage is TRBV30 and J usage is TRBJ2-1; no clear D gene. Germline lookup yields CDR1 GTSNPN and CDR2 SVGIG (reference sequence). The CDR3 loop spans 13 amino acids. Trimming removed 5 bases at V and 4 bases at J, with 12 bases between. The CDR3 loop is CAWSGDEYNEQFF. CDR3 nucleotides: TGTGCCTGGTCCGGAGACGAGTACAATGAGCAGTTCTTC.

This clone was counted only a few times. CDR3 region: CATATPGRSTDTQYF. CDR3 nucleotide sequence: TGTGCCACCGCCACACCGGGACGGAGCACAGATACGCAGTATTTT. The chain couples TRBV15 to TRBJ2-3; D tentatively reads TRBD1 or TRBD2 (5 bases each). V was shortened by 8 bases and J by 0 bases, with 15 bases between the two germline ends. Germline V gene sequence: CDR1 LNHNV, CDR2 YYDKDF (reference sequence). The CDR3 length is 15 residues.